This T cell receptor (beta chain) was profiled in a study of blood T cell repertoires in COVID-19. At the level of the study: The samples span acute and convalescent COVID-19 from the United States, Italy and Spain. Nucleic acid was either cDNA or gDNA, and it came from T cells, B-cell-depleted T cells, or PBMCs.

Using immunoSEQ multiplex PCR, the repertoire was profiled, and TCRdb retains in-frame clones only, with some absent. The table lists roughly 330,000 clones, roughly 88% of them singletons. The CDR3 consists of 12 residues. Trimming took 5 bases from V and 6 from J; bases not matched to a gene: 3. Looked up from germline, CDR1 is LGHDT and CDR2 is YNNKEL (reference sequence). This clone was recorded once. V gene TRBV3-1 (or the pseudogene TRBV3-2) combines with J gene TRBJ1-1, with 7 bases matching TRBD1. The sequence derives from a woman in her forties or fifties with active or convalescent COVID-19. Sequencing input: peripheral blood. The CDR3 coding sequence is TGTGCCAGCAGCTCCACAGGGGCTGAAGCTTTCTTT. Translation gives CASSSTGAEAFF.